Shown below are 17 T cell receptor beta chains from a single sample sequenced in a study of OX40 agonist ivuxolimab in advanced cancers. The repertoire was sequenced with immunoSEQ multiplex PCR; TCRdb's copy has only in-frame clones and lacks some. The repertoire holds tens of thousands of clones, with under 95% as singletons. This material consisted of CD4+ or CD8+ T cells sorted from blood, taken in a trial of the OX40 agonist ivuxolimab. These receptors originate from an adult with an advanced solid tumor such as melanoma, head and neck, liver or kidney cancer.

This CDR3 reads CASSSYGGDEQFF. CDR3 in DNA: TGTGCCAGCAGTTCCTATGGGGGGGATGAGCAGTTCTTC. The rearrangement joins TRBV6-5 to TRBJ2-1; 7 bases are shared with TRBD2. This CDR3 contains 13 residues. V lost 4 bases and J lost 8; bases outside the gene matches: 5. CDR1 is MNHEY, CDR2 SVGAGI, per germline.

CDR3 sequence reads: CASSPGQGQQPQHF. CDR3 nucleotide sequence: TGCGCCAGCAGCCCCGGACAGGGGCAACAGCCCCAGCATTTT. The chain joins TRBV5-1 to TRBJ1-5; TRBD1 agrees at 9 bases. The germline V gene encodes CDR1 SGHRS and CDR2 YFSETQ. The CDR3 totals 14 residues. Trimming took 4 bases from V and 7 from J; bases not matched to a gene: 6.

The CDR3 DNA follows: TGTGCCAGCTCAACTGCACAGGGGATCAACACTGAAGCTTTCTTT. This translates into CASSTAQGINTEAFF. This rearrangement joins TRBV18 to TRBJ1-1, with 7 bases that match TRBD1. Looked up from germline, CDR1 is KGHSH and CDR2 is LQKENI. V dropped 5 bases and J dropped 2; count of bases not matched to a gene: 8. CDR3 length: 15 amino acids.

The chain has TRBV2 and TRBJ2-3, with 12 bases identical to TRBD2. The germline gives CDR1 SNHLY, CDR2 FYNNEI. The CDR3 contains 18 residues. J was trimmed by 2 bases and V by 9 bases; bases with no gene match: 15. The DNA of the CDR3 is TGTGCCAGTGTGAAGGAAGTGGGACTAGCGGGTACCACAGATACGCAGTATTTT. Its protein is CASVKEVGLAGTTDTQYF.

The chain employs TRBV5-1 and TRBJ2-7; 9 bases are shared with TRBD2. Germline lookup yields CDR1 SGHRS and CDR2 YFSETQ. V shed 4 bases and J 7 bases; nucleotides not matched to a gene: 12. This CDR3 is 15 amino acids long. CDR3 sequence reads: CASSPGLARSGEQYF. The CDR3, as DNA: TGCGCCAGCAGCCCCGGACTAGCGAGGTCTGGGGAGCAGTACTTC.

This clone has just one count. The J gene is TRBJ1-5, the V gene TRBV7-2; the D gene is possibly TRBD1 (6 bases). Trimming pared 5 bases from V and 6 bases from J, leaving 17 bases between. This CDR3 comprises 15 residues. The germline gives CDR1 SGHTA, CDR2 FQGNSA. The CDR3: CASSMWGGASQPQHF. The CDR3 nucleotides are TGTGCCAGCAGCATGTGGGGGGGCGCGTCTCAGCCCCAGCATTTT.

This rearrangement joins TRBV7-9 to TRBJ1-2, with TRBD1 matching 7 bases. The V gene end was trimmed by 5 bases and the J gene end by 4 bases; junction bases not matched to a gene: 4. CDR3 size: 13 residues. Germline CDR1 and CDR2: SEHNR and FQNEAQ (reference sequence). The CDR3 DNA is TGTGCCAGCAGCCGGGACAGCTCCTATGGCTACACCTTC. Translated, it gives CASSRDSSYGYTF.

CDR3 region: CASSVTDRGNGELFF. The DNA for the CDR3 is TGTGCCAGCAGCGTAACTGACAGGGGGAACGGGGAGCTGTTTTTT. This chain joins TRBV9 and TRBJ2-2, with 9 bases matching TRBD1. With 1 base clipped from V and 7 bases from J, the junction kept 5 bases outside the gene matches. This CDR3 is 15 amino acids long. CDR1 and CDR2 from the germline V gene are SGDLS and YYNGEE.

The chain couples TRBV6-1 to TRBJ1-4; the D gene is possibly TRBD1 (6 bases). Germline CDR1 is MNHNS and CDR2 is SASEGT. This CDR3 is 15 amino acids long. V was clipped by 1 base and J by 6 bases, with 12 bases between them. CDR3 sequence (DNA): TGTGCCAGCAGTGAAGGAACAGGGTTGGATGAAAAACTGTTTTTT. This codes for CASSEGTGLDEKLFF.

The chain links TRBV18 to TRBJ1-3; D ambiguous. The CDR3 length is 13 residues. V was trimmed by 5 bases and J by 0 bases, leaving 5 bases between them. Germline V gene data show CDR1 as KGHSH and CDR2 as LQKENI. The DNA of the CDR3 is TGTGCCAGCTCAGACAACTCTGGAAACACCATATATTTT. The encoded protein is CASSDNSGNTIYF.

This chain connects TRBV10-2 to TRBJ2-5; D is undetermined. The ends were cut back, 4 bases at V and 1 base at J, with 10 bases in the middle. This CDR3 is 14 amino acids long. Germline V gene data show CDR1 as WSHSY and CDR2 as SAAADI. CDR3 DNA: TGCGCCAGCAGTGTTATTTCATCCCAAGAGACCCAGTACTTC. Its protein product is CASSVISSQETQYF.

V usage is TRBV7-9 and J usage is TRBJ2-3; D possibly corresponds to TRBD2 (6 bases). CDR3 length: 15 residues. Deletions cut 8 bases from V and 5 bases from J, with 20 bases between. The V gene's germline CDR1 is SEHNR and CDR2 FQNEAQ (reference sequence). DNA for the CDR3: TGTGCCAGCGGGGCCGGACTATCCCCCGTAGATACGCAGTATTTT. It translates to CASGAGLSPVDTQYF.

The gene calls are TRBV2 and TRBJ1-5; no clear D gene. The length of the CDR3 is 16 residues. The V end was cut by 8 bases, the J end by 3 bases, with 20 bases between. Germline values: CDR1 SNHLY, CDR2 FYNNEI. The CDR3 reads CASSLGRIGINQPQHF. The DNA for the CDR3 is TGTGCCAGCTCTCTTGGACGGATTGGTATCAATCAGCCCCAGCATTTT.

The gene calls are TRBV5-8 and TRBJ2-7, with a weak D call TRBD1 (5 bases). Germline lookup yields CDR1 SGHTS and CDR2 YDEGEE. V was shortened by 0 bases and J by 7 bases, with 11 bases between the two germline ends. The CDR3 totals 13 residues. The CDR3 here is CASSLGLAGEQYF. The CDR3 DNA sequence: TGTGCCAGCAGCTTGGGGCTTGCAGGGGAGCAGTACTTC. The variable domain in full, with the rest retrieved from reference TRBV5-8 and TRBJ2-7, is EAGVTQSPTHLIKTRGQQATLRCSPISGHTSVYWYQQALGLGLQFLLWYDEGEERNRGNFPPRFSGRQFPNYSSELNVNALELEDSALYLCASSLGLAGEQYFGPGTRLTVT.

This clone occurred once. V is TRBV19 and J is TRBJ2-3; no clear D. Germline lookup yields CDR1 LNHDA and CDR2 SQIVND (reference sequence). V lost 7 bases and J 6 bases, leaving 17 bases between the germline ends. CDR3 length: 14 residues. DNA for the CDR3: TGTGCCAGTAAATCAGGTTTGGATTCGGATACGCAGTATTTT. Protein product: CASKSGLDSDTQYF.

The CDR3: CASSDGDRGRYEQYF. CDR3 in DNA: TGTGCCAGCAGTGATGGGGACAGGGGGAGGTACGAGCAGTACTTC. The chain employs TRBV2 and TRBJ2-7, with 11 positions matching TRBD1. The V gene's germline CDR1 is SNHLY and CDR2 FYNNEI. Germline trimming cut 3 bases from V and 4 bases from J; bases unmatched to any gene: 5. The CDR3 totals 15 residues.

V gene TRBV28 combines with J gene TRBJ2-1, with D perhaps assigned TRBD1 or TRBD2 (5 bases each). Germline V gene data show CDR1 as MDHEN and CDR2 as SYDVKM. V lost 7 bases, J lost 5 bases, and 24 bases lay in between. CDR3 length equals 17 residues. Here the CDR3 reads CASNWGKGRVWDNEQFF. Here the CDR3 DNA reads TGTGCCAGCAATTGGGGGAAGGGGAGAGTTTGGGACAATGAGCAGTTCTTC.